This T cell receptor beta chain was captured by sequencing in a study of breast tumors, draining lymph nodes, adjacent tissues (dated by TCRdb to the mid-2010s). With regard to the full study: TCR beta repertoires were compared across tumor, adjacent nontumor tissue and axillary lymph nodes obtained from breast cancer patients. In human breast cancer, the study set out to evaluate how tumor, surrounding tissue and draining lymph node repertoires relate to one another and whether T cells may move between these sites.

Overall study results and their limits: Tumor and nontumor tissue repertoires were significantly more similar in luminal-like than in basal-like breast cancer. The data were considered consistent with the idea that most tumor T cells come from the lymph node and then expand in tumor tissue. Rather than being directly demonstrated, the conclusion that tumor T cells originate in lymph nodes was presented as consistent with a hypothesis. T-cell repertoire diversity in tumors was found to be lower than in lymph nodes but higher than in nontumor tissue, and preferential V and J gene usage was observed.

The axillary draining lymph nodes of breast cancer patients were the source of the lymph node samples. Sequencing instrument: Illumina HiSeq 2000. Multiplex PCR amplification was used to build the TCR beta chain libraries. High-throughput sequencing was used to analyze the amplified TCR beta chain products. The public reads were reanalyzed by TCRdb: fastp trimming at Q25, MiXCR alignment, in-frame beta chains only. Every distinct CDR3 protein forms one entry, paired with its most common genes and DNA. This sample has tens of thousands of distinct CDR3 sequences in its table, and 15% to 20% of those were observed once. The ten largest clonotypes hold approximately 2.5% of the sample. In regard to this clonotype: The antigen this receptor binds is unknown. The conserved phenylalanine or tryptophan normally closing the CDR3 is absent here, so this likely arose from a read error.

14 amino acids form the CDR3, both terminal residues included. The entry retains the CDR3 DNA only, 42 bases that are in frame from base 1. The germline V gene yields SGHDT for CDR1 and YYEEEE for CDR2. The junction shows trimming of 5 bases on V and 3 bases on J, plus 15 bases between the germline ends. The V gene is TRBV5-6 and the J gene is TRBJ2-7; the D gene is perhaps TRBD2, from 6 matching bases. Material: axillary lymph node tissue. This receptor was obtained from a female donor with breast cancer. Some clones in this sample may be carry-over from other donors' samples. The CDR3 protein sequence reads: CASRIGGPCYEQYS. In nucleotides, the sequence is TGTGCCAGCAGAATTGGAGGGCCGTGCTACGAGCAGTACTCC.